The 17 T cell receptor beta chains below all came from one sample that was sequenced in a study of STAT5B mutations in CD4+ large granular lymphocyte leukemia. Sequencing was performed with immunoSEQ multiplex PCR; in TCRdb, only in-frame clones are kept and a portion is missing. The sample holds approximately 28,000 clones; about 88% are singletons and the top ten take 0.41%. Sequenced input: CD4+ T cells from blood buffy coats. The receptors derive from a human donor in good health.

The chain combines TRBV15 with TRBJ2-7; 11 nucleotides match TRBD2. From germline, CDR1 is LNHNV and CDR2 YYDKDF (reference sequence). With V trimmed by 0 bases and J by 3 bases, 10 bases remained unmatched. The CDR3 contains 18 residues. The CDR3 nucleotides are TGTGCCACCAGCAGAGAAATAGCGGGAGGGCCTGGGGTCTACGAGCAGTACTTC. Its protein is CATSREIAGGPGVYEQYF.

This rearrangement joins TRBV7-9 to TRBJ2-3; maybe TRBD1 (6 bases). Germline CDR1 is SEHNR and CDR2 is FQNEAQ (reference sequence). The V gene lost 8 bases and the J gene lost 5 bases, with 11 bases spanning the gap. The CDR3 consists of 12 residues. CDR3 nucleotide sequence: TGTGCCAGCGGGCAGGGGCTAGATACGCAGTATTTT. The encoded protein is CASGQGLDTQYF. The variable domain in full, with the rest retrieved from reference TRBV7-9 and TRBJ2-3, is DTGVSQNPRHKITKRGQNVTFRCDPISEHNRLYWYRQTLGQGPEFLTYFQNEAQLEKSRLLSDRFSAERPKGSFSTLEIQRTEQGDSAMYLCASGQGLDTQYFGPGTRLTVL.

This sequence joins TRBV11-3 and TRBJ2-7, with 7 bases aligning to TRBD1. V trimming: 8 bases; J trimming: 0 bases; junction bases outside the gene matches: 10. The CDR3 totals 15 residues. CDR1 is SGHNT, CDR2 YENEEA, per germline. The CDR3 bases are TGTGCCAGCGGGGACAGTTCAATGAGCTCCTACGAGCAGTACTTC. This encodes CASGDSSMSSYEQYF.

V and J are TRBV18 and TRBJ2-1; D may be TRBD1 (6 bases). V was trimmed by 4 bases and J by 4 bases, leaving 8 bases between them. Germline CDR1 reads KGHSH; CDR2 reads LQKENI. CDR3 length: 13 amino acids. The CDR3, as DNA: TGTGCCAGCTCACAGGACAGATACAATGAGCAGTTCTTC. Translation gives CASSQDRYNEQFF.

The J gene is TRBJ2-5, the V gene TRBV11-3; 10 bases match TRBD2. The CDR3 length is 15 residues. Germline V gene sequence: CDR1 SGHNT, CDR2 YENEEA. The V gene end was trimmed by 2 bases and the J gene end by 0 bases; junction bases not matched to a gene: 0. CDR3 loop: CASSLTSGNQETQYF. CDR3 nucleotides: TGTGCCAGCAGCTTAACTAGCGGGAACCAAGAGACCCAGTACTTC. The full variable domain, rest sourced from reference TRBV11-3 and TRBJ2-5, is EAGVVQSPRYKIIEKKQPVAFWCNPISGHNTLYWYLQNLGQGPELLIRYENEEAVDDSQLPKDRFSAERLKGVDSTLKIQPAELGDSAVYLCASSLTSGNQETQYFGPGTRLLVL.

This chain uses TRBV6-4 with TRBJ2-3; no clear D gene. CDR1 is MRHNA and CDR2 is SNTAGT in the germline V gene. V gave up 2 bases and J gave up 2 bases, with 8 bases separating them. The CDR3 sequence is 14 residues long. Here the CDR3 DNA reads TGTGCCAGCAGTGACAAGCCAAACACAGATACGCAGTATTTT. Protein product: CASSDKPNTDTQYF.

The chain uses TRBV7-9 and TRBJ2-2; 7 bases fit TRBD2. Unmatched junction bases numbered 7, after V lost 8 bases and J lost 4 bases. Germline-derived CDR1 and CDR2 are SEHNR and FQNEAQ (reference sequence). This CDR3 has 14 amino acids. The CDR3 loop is CASRGEGGTGELFF. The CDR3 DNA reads TGTGCCAGCCGAGGGGAGGGCGGCACCGGGGAGCTGTTTTTT.

The CDR3: CASSVGQGTNYGYTF. The CDR3 DNA follows: TGTGCCAGCAGCGTGGGACAGGGAACTAACTATGGCTACACCTTC. The V call is TRBV9, the J call TRBJ1-2, with TRBD1 matching over 9 bases. Germline-derived CDR1 and CDR2 are SGDLS and YYNGEE. This CDR3 is built from 15 residues. J lost 0 bases, V lost 2 bases, and 2 bases had no gene match.

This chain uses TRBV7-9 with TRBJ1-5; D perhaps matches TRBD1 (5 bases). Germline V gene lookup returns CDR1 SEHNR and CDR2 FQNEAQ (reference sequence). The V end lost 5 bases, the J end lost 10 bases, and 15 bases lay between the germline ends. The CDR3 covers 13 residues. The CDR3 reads CASSGDVLPPQHF. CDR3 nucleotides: TGTGCCAGCAGCGGGGACGTACTTCCCCCCCAGCATTTT.

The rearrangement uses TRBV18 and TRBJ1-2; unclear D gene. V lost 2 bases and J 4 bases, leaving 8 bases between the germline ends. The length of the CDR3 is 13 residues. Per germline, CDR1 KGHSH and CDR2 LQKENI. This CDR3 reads CASSPSGSYGYTF. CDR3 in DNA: TGTGCCAGCTCACCATCGGGTTCCTATGGCTACACCTTC.

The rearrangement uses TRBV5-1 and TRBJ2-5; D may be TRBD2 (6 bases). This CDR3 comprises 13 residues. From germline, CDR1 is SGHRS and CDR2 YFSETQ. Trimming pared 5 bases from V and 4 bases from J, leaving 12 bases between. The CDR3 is CASRRDVPETQYF. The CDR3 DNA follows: TGCGCCAGCAGGCGGGATGTTCCAGAGACCCAGTACTTC.

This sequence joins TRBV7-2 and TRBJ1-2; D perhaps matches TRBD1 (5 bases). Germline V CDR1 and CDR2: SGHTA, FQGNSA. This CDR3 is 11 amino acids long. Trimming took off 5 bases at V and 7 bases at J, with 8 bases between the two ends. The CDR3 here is CASSQRGGYTF. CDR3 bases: TGTGCCAGCAGCCAAAGGGGTGGCTACACCTTC.

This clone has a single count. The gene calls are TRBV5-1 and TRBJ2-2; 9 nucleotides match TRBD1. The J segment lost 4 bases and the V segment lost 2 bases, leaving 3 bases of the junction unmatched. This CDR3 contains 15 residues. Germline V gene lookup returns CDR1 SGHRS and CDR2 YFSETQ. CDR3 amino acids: CASSFRTGATGELFF. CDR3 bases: TGCGCCAGCAGCTTTCGGACAGGGGCCACCGGGGAGCTGTTTTTT.

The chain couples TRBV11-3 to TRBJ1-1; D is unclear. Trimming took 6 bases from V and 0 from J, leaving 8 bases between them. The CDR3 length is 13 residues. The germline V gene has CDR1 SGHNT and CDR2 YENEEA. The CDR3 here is CASRNSMNTEAFF. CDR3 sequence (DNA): TGTGCCAGCAGGAATTCAATGAACACTGAAGCTTTCTTT.

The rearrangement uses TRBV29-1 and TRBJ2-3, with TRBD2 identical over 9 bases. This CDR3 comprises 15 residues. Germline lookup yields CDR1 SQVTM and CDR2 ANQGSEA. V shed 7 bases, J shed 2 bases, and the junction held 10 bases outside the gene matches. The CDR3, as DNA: TGCAGCGCCTCAGGGGCTAGCGGGATCACAGATACGCAGTATTTT. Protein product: CSASGASGITDTQYF.

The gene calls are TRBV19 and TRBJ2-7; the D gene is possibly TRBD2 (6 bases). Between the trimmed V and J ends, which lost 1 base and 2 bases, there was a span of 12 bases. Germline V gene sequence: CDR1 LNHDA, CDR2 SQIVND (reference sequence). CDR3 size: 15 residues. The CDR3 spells CASSIVGDSAYEQYF. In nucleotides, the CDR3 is TGTGCCAGTAGTATAGTCGGGGACTCGGCCTACGAGCAGTACTTC.

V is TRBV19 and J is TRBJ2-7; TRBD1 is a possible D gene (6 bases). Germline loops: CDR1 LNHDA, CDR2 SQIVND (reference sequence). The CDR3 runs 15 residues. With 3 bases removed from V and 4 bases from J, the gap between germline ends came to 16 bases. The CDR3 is CASSMRVWGLYEQYF. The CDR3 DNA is TGTGCCAGTAGTATGAGGGTGTGGGGGCTTTACGAGCAGTACTTC.